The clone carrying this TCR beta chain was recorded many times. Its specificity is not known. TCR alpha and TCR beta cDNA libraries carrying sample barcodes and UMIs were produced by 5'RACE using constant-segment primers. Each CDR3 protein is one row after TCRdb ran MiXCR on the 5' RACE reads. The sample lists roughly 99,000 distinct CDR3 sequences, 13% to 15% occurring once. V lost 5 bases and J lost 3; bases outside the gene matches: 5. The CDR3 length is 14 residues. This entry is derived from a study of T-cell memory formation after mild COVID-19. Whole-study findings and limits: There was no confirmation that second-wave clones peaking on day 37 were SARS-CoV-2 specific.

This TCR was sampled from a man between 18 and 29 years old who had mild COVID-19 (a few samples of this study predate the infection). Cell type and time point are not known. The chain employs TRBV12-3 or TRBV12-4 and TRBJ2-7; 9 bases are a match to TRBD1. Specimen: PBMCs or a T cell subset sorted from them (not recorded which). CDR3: CASSLGTGNYEQYF. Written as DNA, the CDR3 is TGTGCCAGCAGTCTGGGGACAGGGAACTACGAGCAGTACTTC.